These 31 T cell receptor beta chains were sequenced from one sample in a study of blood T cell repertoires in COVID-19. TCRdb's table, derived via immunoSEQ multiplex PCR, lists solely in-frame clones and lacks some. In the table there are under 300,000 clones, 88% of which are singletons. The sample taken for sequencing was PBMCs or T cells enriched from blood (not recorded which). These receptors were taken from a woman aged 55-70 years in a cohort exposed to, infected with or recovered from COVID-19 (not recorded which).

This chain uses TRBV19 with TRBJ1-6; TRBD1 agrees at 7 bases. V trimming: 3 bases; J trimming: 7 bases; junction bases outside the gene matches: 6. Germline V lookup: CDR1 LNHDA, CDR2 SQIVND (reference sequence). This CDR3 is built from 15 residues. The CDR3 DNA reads TGTGCCAGTAGTATTTGGGGGACAGCCAATTCACCCCTCCACTTT. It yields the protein CASSIWGTANSPLHF.

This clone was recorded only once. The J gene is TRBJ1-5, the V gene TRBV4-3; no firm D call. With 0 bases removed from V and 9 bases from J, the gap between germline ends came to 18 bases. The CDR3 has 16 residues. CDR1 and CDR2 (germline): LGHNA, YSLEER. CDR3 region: CASSQEYTSVVSPQHF. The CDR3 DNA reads TGCGCCAGCAGCCAAGAGTACACCTCTGTCGTATCGCCCCAGCATTTT.

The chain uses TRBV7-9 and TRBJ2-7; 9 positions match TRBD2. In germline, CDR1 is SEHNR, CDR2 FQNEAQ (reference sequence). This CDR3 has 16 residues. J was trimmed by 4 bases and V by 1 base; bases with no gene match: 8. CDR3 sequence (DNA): TGTGCCAGCAGCTTAGAAAGAGGTAGCGGGAGTTACGAGCAGTACTTC. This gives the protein CASSLERGSGSYEQYF.

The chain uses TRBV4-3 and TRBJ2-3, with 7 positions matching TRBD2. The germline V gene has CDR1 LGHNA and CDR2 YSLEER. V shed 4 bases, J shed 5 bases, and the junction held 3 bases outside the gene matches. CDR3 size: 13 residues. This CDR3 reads CASSPGGRDTQYF. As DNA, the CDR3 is TGCGCCAGCAGCCCCGGCGGGAGAGATACGCAGTATTTT.

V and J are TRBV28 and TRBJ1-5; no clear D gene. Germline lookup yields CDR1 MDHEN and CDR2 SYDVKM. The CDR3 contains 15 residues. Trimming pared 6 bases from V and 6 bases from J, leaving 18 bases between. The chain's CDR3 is CASSPGYFRGQPQHF. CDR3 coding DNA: TGTGCCAGCAGCCCGGGGTACTTCCGGGGTCAGCCCCAGCATTTT.

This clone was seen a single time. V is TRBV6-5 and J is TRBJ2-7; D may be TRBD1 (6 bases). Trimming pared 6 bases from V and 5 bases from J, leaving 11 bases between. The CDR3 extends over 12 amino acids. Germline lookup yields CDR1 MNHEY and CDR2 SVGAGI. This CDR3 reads CASRNRVHEQYF. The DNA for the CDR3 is TGTGCCAGCAGAAACAGGGTTCACGAGCAGTACTTC.

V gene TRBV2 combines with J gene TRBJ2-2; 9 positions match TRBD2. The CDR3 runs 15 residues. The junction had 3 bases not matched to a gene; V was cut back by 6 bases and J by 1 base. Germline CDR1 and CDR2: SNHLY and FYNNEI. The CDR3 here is CASSGTSKNTGELFF. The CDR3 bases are TGTGCCAGCAGCGGGACTAGCAAGAACACCGGGGAGCTGTTTTTT. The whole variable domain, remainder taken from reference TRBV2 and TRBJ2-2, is EPEVTQTPSHQVTQMGQEVILRCVPISNHLYFYWYRQILGQKVEFLVSFYNNEISEKSEIFDDQFSVERPDGSNFTLKIRSTKLEDSAMYFCASSGTSKNTGELFFGEGSRLTVL.

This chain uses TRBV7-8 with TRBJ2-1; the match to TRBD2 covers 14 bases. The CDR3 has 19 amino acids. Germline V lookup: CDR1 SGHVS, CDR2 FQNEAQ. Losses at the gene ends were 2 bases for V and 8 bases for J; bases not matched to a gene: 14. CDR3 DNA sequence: TGTGCCAGCAGCTTAAATGTTGGGCTGGGGACTAGCGGGAGAGATGAGCAGTTCTTC. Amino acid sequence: CASSLNVGLGTSGRDEQFF.

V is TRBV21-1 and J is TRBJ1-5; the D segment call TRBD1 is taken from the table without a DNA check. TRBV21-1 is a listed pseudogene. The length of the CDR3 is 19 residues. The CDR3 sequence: CASSILLPGDQHSNQPQHF. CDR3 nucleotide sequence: TGTGCCAGCAGCATTCTTCTTCCAGGGGACCAGCATAGCAATCAGCCCCAGCATTTT.

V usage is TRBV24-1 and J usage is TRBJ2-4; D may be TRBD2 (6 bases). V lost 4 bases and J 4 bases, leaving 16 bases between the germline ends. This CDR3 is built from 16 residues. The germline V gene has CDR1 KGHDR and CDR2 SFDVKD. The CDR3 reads CATSEPVLGGKNIQYF. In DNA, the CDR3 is TGTGCCACCAGTGAACCAGTGCTAGGAGGGAAAAACATTCAGTACTTC.

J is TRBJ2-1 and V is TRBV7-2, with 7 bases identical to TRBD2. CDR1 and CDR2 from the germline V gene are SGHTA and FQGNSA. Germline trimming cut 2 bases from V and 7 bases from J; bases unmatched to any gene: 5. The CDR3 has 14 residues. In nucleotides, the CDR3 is TGTGCCAGCAGCTTATTACTAGCGAAGAATGAGCAGTTCTTC. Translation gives CASSLLLAKNEQFF. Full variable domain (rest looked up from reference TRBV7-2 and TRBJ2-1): GAGVSQSPSNKVTEKGKDVELRCDPISGHTALYWYRQSLGQGLEFLIYFQGNSAPDKSGLPSDRFSAERTGGSVSTLTIQRTQQEDSAVYLCASSLLLAKNEQFFGPGTRLTVL.

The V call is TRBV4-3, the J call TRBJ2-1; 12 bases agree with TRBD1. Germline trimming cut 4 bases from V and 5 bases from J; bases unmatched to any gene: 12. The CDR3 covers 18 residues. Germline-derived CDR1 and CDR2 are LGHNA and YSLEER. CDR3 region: CASSRTGQGARYDNEQFF. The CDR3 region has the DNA TGCGCCAGCAGCCGAACGGGACAGGGGGCGCGATACGACAATGAGCAGTTCTTC.

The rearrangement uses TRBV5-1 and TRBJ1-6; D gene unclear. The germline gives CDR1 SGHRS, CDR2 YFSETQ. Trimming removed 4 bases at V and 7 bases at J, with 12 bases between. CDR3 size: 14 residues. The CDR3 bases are TGCGCCAGCAGCGATAAACGAGGGAATTCACCCCTCCACTTT. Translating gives CASSDKRGNSPLHF. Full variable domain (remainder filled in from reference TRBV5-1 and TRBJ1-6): KAGVTQTPRYLIKTRGQQVTLSCSPISGHRSVSWYQQTPGQGLQFLFEYFSETQRNKGNFPGRFSGRQFSNSRSEMNVSTLELGDSALYLCASSDKRGNSPLHFGNGTRLTVT.

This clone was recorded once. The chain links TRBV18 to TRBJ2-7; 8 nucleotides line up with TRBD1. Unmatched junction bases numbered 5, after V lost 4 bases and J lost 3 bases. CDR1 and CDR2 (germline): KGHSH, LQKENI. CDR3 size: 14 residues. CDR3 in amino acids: CASSLGQADYEQYF. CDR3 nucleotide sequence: TGTGCCAGCTCACTGGGACAGGCCGACTACGAGCAGTACTTC.

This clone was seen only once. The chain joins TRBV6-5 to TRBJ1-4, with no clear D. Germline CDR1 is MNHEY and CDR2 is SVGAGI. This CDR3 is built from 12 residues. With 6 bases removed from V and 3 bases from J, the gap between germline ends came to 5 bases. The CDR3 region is CASRRANEKLFF. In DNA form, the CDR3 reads TGTGCCAGCAGGCGGGCTAATGAAAAACTGTTTTTT.

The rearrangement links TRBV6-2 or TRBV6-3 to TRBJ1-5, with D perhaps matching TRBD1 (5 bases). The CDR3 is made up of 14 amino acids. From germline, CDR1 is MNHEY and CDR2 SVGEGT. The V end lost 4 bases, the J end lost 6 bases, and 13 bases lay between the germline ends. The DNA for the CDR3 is TGTGCCAGCAGTTTTTCAGGGAGGGGTCAGCCCCAGCATTTT. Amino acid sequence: CASSFSGRGQPQHF.

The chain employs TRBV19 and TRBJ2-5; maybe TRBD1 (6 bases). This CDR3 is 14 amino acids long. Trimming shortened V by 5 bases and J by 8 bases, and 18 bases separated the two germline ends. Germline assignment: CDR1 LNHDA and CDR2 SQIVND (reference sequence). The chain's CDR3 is CASSSSPGQNTQYF. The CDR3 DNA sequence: TGTGCCAGTAGTTCTAGCCCCGGACAGAATACCCAGTACTTC.

CDR3 coding DNA: TGTGCCAGTAGTTCCGGGGGAGAACACAATGAGCAGTTCTTC. Translated: CASSSGGEHNEQFF. This chain links TRBV19 with TRBJ2-1, with D possibly being TRBD2 (6 bases). Germline V gene data show CDR1 as LNHDA and CDR2 as SQIVND (reference sequence). The germline V and J ends were trimmed by 5 bases and 5 bases, with 13 bases remaining between them. The CDR3 is 14 amino acids.

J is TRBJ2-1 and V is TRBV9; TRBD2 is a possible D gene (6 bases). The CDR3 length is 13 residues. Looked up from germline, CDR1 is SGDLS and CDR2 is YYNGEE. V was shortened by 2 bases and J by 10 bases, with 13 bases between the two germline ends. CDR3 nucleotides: TGTGCCAGCAGCGTTCGGGACTCCAAGGAGCAGTTCTTC. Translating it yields CASSVRDSKEQFF.

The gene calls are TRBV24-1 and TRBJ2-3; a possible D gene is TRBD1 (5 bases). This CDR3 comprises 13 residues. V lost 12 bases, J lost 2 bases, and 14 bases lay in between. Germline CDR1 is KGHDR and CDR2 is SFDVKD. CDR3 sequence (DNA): TGTGCCGGTTCCAGGGTTAACACAGATACGCAGTATTTT. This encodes CAGSRVNTDTQYF.

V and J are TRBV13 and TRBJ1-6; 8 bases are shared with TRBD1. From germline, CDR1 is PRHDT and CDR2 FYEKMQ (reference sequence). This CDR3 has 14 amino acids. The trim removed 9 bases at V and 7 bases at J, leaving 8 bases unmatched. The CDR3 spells CASEQTGVNSPLHF. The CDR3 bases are TGTGCCAGTGAACAGACAGGGGTAAATTCACCCCTCCACTTT.

The CDR3 reads CASSFQGSGWYQETQYF. DNA for the CDR3: TGCGCCAGCAGCTTCCAGGGTAGCGGGTGGTACCAAGAGACCCAGTACTTC. The chain couples TRBV5-1 to TRBJ2-5, with 7 bases that match TRBD2. The CDR3 length is 17 residues. Per the germline V gene, CDR1 is SGHRS and CDR2 is YFSETQ. Unmatched junction bases numbered 10, after V lost 2 bases and J lost 0 bases.

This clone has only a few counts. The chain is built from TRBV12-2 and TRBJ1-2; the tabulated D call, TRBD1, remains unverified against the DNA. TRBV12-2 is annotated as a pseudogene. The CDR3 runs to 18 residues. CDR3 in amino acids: CASRLAPATGHLNYGYTF. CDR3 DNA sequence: TGTGCAAGTCGCTTAGCCCCAGCCACGGGACACTTAAACTATGGCTACACCTTC.

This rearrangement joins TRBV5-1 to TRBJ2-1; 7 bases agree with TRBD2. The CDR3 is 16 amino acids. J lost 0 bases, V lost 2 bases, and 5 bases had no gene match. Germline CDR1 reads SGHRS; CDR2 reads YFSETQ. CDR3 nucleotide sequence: TGCGCCAGCAGCTTTAGCGGGCAGAGCTCCTACAATGAGCAGTTCTTC. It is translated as CASSFSGQSSYNEQFF.

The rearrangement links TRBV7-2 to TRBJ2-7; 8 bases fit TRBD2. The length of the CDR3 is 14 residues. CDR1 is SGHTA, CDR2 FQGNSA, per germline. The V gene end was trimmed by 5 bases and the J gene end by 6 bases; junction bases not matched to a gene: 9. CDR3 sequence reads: CASSPPGTSSEQYF. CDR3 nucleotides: TGTGCCAGCAGCCCTCCGGGGACTAGTTCCGAGCAGTACTTC.

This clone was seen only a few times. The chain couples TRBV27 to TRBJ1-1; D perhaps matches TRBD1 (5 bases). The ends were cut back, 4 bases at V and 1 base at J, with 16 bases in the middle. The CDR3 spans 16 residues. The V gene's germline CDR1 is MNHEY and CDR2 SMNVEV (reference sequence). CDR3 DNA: TGTGCCAGCAGTTCCGCCCGGGCAGGGAAGAACACTGAAGCTTTCTTT. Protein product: CASSSARAGKNTEAFF.

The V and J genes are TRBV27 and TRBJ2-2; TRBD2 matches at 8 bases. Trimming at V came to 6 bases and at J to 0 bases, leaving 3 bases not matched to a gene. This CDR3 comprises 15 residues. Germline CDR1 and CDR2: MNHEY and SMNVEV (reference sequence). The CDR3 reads CASRPGLANTGELFF. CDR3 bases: TGTGCCAGCAGGCCGGGACTAGCGAACACCGGGGAGCTGTTTTTT.

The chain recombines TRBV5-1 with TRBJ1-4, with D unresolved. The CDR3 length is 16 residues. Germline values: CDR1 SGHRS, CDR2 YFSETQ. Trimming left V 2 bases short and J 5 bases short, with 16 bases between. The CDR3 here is CASSFNPPGSNEKLFF. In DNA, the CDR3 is TGCGCCAGCAGCTTTAATCCACCCGGGTCAAATGAAAAACTGTTTTTT.

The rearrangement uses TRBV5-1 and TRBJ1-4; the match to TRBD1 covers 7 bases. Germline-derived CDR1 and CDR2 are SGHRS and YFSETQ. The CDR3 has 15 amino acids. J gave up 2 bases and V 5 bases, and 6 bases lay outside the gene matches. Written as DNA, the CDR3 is TGCGCCAGCAGGGACGGGACAGCCACTAATGAAAAACTGTTTTTT. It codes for CASRDGTATNEKLFF.

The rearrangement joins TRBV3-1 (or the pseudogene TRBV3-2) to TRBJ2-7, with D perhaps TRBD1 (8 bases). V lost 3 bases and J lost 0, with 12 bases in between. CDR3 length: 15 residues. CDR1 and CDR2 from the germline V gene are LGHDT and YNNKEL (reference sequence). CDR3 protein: CASSQGGTGSYEQYF. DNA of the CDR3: TGTGCCAGCAGCCAGGGAGGGACAGGCTCCTACGAGCAGTACTTC.

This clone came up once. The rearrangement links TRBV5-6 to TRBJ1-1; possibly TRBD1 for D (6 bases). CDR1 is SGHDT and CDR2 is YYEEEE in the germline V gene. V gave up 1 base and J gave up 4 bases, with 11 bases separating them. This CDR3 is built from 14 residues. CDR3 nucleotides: TGTGCCAGCAGCTTGCGGGGGGCGAGCACTGAAGCTTTCTTT. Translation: CASSLRGASTEAFF.